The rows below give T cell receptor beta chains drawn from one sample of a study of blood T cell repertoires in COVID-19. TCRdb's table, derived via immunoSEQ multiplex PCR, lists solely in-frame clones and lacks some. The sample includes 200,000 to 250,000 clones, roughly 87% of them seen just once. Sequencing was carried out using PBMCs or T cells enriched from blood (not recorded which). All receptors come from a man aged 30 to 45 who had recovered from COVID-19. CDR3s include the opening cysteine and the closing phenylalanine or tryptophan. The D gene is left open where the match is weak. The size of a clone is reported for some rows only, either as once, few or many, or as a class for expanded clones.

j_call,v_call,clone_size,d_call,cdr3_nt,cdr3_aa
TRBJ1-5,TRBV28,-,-,TGTGCCAGCAGTTCCCCCGGCGGGATAGGACAGCCCCAGCATTTT,CASSSPGGIGQPQHF
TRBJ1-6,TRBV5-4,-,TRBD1,TGTGCCAGCAGCTTACAGGGGGCCTGGAGTTCACCCCTCCACTTT,CASSLQGAWSSPLHF
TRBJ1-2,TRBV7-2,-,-,TGTGCCAGCAGCCTACAGGGATGGTACGGCTACACCTTC,CASSLQGWYGYTF
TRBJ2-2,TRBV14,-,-,TGTGCCAGCAGCCAGGGGGGTCTAGCGTATCCCGGGGAGCTGTTTTTT,CASSQGGLAYPGELFF
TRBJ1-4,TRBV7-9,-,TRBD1,TGTGCCAGCAGCTCTCGAGGGACAGGGTCGACAATTGTGGAAAAACTGTTTTTT,CASSSRGTGSTIVEKLFF
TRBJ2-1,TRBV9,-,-,TGTGCCAGCAAAGGGACAAACAATGAGCAGTTCTTC,CASKGTNNEQFF
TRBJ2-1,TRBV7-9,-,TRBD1,TGTGCCAGCAGCCTAATAGGACAGGGGTACAATGAGCAGTTCTTC,CASSLIGQGYNEQFF
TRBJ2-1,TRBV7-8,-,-,TGTGCCACAAGAAACCGGGACACCTACAATGAGCAGTTCTTC,CATRNRDTYNEQFF
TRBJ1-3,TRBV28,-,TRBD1,TGTGCCAGCAGCCCCACCGACAGGGTAGCTGGAAACACCATATATTTT,CASSPTDRVAGNTIYF
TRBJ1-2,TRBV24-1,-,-,TGTGCCACCAGTGATAGCACCAACTATGGCTACACCTTC,CATSDSTNYGYTF
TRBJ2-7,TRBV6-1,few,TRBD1,TGTGCCAGCAGTGAAAGGGCAGGGGGCAGGCACGAGCAGTACTTC,CASSERAGGRHEQYF
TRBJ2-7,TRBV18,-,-,TGTGCCAGCTCACCCCCTCAGGTTACCTACGAGCAGTACTTC,CASSPPQVTYEQYF
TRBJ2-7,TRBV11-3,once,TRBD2,TGTGCCCCAAGGGGCCTAGCGGGTGCCTACGAGCAGTACTTC,CAPRGLAGAYEQYF
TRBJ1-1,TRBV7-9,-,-,TGTGCCAGCAGCCCCACCCCCCGGGGCACTGAAGCTTTCTTT,CASSPTPRGTEAFF
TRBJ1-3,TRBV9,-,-,TGTGCCAGCAGCGTAGACCGACAACAGGGCTCTGGAAACACCATATATTTT,CASSVDRQQGSGNTIYF
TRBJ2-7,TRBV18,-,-,TGTGCCAGCTCACTGGGGACTCCATACGAGCAGTACTTC,CASSLGTPYEQYF
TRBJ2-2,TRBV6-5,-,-,TGTGCCAGCAGGGGGCGGGGAAACACCGGGGAGCTGTTTTTT,CASRGRGNTGELFF
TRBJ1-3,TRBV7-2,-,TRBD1,TGTGCCAGCAGCCTTAGGGACAGCCGTTTGAGCTCTGGAAACACCATATATTTT,CASSLRDSRLSSGNTIYF
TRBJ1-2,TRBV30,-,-,TGTGCCTGGACCCCGGGGGGACCCTATGGCTACACCTTC,CAWTPGGPYGYTF
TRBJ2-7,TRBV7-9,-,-,TGTGCCAGCAGCTCCAGGGTCTACGAGCAGTACTTC,CASSSRVYEQYF
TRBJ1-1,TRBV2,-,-,TGTGCCAGCTATAGGAGGGTGGGTCTCTTT,CASYRRVGLF
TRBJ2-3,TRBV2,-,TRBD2,TGTGCCAGCACGCGGGGGAGGGAATTCGTAGCAGATACGCAGTATTTT,CASTRGREFVADTQYF
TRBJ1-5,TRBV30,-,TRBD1,TGTGCCTGGAGCCCTGGACAGGGGATATGGCCCCAGCATTTT,CAWSPGQGIWPQHF
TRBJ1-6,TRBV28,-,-,TGTGCCAGCAGTTTAGCCTCTCCCCGGGATTGGAATTCACCCCTCCACTTT,CASSLASPRDWNSPLHF
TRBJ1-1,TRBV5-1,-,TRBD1,TGCGCCAGCAGCTTTAAGGGGGCCGCTGAAGCTTTCTTT,CASSFKGAAEAFF
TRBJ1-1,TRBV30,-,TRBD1,TGTGCCTGGAGCCCGGGACAGCTGAACACTGAAGCTTTCTTT,CAWSPGQLNTEAFF
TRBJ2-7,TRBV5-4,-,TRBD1,TGTGCCAGCAGCTTGCCCAAGGGACAGGGGGCCTACGAGCAGTACTTC,CASSLPKGQGAYEQYF
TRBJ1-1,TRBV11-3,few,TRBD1,TGTGCCAGCAGCCCCGGACAGGGATCCACTGAAGCTTTCTTT,CASSPGQGSTEAFF
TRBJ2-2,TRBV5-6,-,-,TGTGCCAGTCTAAAATTCACCGGGGAGCTGTTTTTT,CASLKFTGELFF
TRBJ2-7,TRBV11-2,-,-,TGTGCCAGCAGCTCGGGGGCCTACGAGCAGTACTTC,CASSSGAYEQYF
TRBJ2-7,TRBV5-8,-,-,TGTGCCAGCGAAAGGACATCCACCTACGAGCAGTACTTC,CASERTSTYEQYF
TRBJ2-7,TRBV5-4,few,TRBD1,TGTGCCAGCAGCTTGCCGGGACAGGGAAAGCCCAACGAGCAGTACTTC,CASSLPGQGKPNEQYF
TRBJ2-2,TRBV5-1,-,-,TGCGCCAGCAGCTTGGTGGCTAGCTACACCGGGGAGCTGTTTTTT,CASSLVASYTGELFF
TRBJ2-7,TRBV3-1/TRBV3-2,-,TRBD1,TGTGCCAGCAGCCAGTGGGACAGGGCGACTTCTGAGCAGTACTTC,CASSQWDRATSEQYF
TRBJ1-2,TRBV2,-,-,TGTGCCAGCAGCAGCCGGACAGACCTAGGCTACACCTTC,CASSSRTDLGYTF
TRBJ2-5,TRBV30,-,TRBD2,TGTGCCTGGGATAGTAGCGGGGGGCCGGGGGCCCAGTACTTC,CAWDSSGGPGAQYF
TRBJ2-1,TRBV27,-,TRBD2,TGTGCCAGCAGTCCCCAACAGACTAGCGGCTACAATGAGCAGTTCTTC,CASSPQQTSGYNEQFF
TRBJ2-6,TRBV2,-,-,TGTGCCAGCAGTTCTCGGGCCAACGTCCTGACTTTC,CASSSRANVLTF
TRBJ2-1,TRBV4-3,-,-,TGCGCCAGCAGCCAAGAATATTCAGCGGGCCGTAACAATGAGCAGTTCTTC,CASSQEYSAGRNNEQFF
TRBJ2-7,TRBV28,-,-,TGTGCCAGCAGTTTAAATCTCAGGGGAATTAACTTCGGGTACGAGCAGTACTTC,CASSLNLRGINFGYEQYF
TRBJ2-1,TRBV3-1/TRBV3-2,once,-,TGTGCCAGCAGCCGCCCGATAGCGGCCTACAATGAGCAGTTCTTC,CASSRPIAAYNEQFF
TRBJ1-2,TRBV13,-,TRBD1,TGTGCCAGCAGCGGGACAGTGGACTATGGCTACACCTTC,CASSGTVDYGYTF
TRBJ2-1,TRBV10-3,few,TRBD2,TGTGCCATCAGCGATAGCGGGGGACTACCGGCCTACAATGAGCAGTTCTTC,CAISDSGGLPAYNEQFF
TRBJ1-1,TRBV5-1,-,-,TGCGCCAGCAGGGGGGAGGTTGAAGCTTTCTTT,CASRGEVEAFF
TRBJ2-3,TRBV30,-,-,TGTGCCTGGACCGACAGAAATACGCAGTATTTT,CAWTDRNTQYF
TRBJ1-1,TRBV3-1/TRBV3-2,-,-,TGTGCCAGCAGCCCCCACAGTGCAGCTAAAGCTTTCTTT,CASSPHSAAKAFF
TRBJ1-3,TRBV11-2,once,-,TGTGCCAGCAGCTTAGATCCACCCCGGGGGGGAAACACCATATATTTT,CASSLDPPRGGNTIYF
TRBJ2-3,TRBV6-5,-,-,TGTGCCAGCAGTTACCCCACTACAGATACGCAGTATTTT,CASSYPTTDTQYF
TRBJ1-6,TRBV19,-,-,TGTGCCAGTAGATGGGCACTGAATTCACCCCTCCACTTT,CASRWALNSPLHF
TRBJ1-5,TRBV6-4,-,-,TGTGCCAGCAGTGTTAATAGCAATCAGCCCCAGCATTTT,CASSVNSNQPQHF
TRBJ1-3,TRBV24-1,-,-,TGTGCCACCAGTGATTTGCTAACAGGGTTGTCTGGAAACACCATATATTTT,CATSDLLTGLSGNTIYF
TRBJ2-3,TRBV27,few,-,TGTGCCAGCAGTTGGGTACGGGGCACAGATACGCAGTATTTT,CASSWVRGTDTQYF
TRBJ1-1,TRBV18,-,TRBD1,TGTGCCAGCAGCAGGGGGCCAGGTAACACTGAAGCTTTCTTT,CASSRGPGNTEAFF